Each of the 19 T cell receptor beta chains below was sequenced from the same sample in a study of OX40 agonist ivuxolimab in advanced cancers. The protocol was immunoSEQ multiplex PCR, while the TCRdb copy is restricted to in-frame clones and leaves out a portion. The data show 150,000 to 190,000 clones, 90% to 95% seen once. The specimen was CD4+ or CD8+ T cells sorted from blood, collected in a trial of the OX40 agonist ivuxolimab. These receptors all stem from an adult with an advanced solid tumor such as melanoma, head and neck, liver or kidney cancer.

The V and J genes are TRBV28 and TRBJ1-1; maybe TRBD1 (6 bases). CDR1 MDHEN and CDR2 SYDVKM come from the germline V gene. The ends were cut back, 6 bases at V and 1 base at J, with 15 bases in the middle. There are 15 residues in the CDR3. The CDR3 DNA reads TGTGCCAGCAGCCCGGAACAGGGAGGGAACACTGAAGCTTTCTTT. This sequence encodes CASSPEQGGNTEAFF.

This clone was seen more than once but under ten times. The CDR3 sequence: CASSPPRGGGKGAYEQYF. CDR3 DNA: TGTGCCAGCTCACCCCCAAGGGGTGGGGGGAAGGGAGCCTACGAGCAGTACTTC. The gene calls are TRBV18 and TRBJ2-7, with D perhaps matching TRBD2 (6 bases). This CDR3 has 18 residues. Trimming shortened V by 3 bases and J by 2 bases, and 23 bases separated the two germline ends. The germline CDR1 and CDR2 sequences are KGHSH and LQKENI.

This rearrangement joins TRBV15 to TRBJ2-5, with TRBD2 as a possible D gene (6 bases). CDR1 is LNHNV, CDR2 YYDKDF, per germline (reference sequence). With 5 bases removed from V and 5 bases from J, the gap between germline ends came to 18 bases. This CDR3 comprises 15 residues. The CDR3 nucleotides are TGTGCCACCAGCCCTCCTCTAGCGAGCGGGGAGACCCAGTACTTC. This translates into CATSPPLASGETQYF.

This chain links TRBV29-1 with TRBJ1-2; 9 bases line up with TRBD1. The CDR3 contains 13 residues. Germline values: CDR1 SQVTM, CDR2 ANQGSEA. The J segment lost 4 bases and the V segment lost 6 bases, leaving 6 bases of the junction unmatched. DNA for the CDR3: TGCAGCGTCGCGGGACAGGGCGGCTATGGCTACACCTTC. Translating gives CSVAGQGGYGYTF.

This chain connects TRBV9 to TRBJ2-3; D gene unclear. V gave up 0 bases and J gave up 1 base, with 12 bases separating them. Germline V gives CDR1 SGDLS, CDR2 YYNGEE. This CDR3 is 16 amino acids long. The CDR3 nucleotides are TGTGCCAGCAGCGTAGGTGGAAGTGGGGGCACAGATACGCAGTATTTT. Protein sequence: CASSVGGSGGTDTQYF.

The V gene is TRBV9, the J gene TRBJ2-1; a weak D match, TRBD2 (6 bases). There are 15 residues in the CDR3. Trimming took off 3 bases at V and 4 bases at J, with 14 bases between the two ends. Germline V CDR1 and CDR2: SGDLS, YYNGEE. DNA for the CDR3: TGTGCCAGCAGCGCCCAGACTAGTGGGTACAATGAGCAGTTCTTC. Amino acid sequence: CASSAQTSGYNEQFF.

The chain uses TRBV10-3 and TRBJ1-6; a weak D match, TRBD1 (6 bases). Germline V gene lookup returns CDR1 ENHRY and CDR2 SYGVKD. V was cut by 0 bases and J by 6 bases, with 15 bases left in between. This CDR3 has 17 amino acids. CDR3 protein: CAISESFGGRGNSPLHF. For the CDR3, the DNA is TGTGCCATCAGTGAGTCGTTCGGGGGGCGAGGTAATTCACCCCTCCACTTT.

This chain connects TRBV7-9 to TRBJ1-3, with 7 bases identical to TRBD1. Per germline, CDR1 SEHNR and CDR2 FQNEAQ (reference sequence). The CDR3 extends over 14 amino acids. The V and J ends lost 9 bases and 5 bases, in that order; junction bases with no gene match: 10. CDR3 in DNA: TGTGCCAGTGCCCCCGACAGGGATCGAAACACCATATATTTT. Protein: CASAPDRDRNTIYF.

The chain combines TRBV6-1 with TRBJ2-7; D may be TRBD1 or TRBD2 (5 bases each). Germline CDR1 reads MNHNS; CDR2 reads SASEGT. Trimming pared 10 bases from V and 2 bases from J, leaving 18 bases between. The CDR3 has 14 amino acids. In nucleotides, the CDR3 is TGTGCCAACACTGCAGAGAGGGGAACCTACGAGCAGTACTTC. Translated, it gives CANTAERGTYEQYF.

The V and J genes are TRBV6-1 and TRBJ1-1; D gene ambiguous. Germline V CDR1 and CDR2: MNHNS, SASEGT. The CDR3 runs 13 residues. The germline V and J ends were trimmed by 2 bases and 1 base, with 5 bases remaining between them. CDR3 sequence reads: CASSESRNTEAFF. Written as DNA, the CDR3 is TGTGCCAGCAGTGAAAGCAGGAACACTGAAGCTTTCTTT.

This chain connects TRBV5-4 to TRBJ1-4; a weak D match, TRBD1 (6 bases). The V gene's germline CDR1 is SGHNT and CDR2 YYREEE (reference sequence). This CDR3 contains 14 residues. The V gene lost 4 bases and the J gene lost 2 bases, with 9 bases spanning the gap. The CDR3 region has the DNA TGTGCCAGCAGCCCCGGACAGACTAATGAAAAACTGTTTTTT. This translates into CASSPGQTNEKLFF.

The chain combines TRBV7-2 with TRBJ2-5, with D maybe TRBD1 (6 bases). Per germline, CDR1 SGHTA and CDR2 FQGNSA. The CDR3 has 14 residues. V was trimmed by 3 bases and J by 5 bases, leaving 13 bases between them. The CDR3 loop is CASSLLGAGETQYF. The CDR3 DNA sequence: TGTGCCAGCAGCTTGTTGGGGGCAGGGGAGACCCAGTACTTC. The whole variable domain, remainder taken from reference TRBV7-2 and TRBJ2-5, is GAGVSQSPSNKVTEKGKDVELRCDPISGHTALYWYRQSLGQGLEFLIYFQGNSAPDKSGLPSDRFSAERTGGSVSTLTIQRTQQEDSAVYLCASSLLGAGETQYFGPGTRLLVL.

To note about this clone: Other DNA sequences in the sample encode the same CDR3. The chain carries TRBV18 and TRBJ2-5; D not resolved. The V end was cut by 1 base, the J end by 3 bases, with 0 bases between. The CDR3 is made up of 11 amino acids. Germline CDR1 and CDR2: KGHSH and LQKENI. The CDR3 loop reads CASSPQETQYF. CDR3 nucleotides: TGTGCCAGCTCACCACAAGAGACCCAGTACTTC.

The rearrangement joins TRBV5-1 to TRBJ2-7; 10 positions match TRBD1. Germline loops: CDR1 SGHRS, CDR2 YFSETQ. This CDR3 region has 18 residues. The junction had 11 bases not matched to a gene; V was cut back by 0 bases and J by 2 bases. CDR3 in amino acids: CASSLGQGALRVTYEQYF. CDR3 DNA: TGCGCCAGCAGCTTGGGACAGGGGGCCCTCAGAGTAACCTACGAGCAGTACTTC.

The J gene is TRBJ2-7, the V gene TRBV4-1; possible D gene TRBD1, 5 bases. Germline values: CDR1 MGHRA, CDR2 YSYEKL. Trimming left V 0 bases short and J 3 bases short, with 12 bases between. This CDR3 is built from 15 residues. CDR3 sequence (DNA): TGCGCCAGCAGCCAAGAACCCGACAGTAACTACGAGCAGTACTTC. It is translated as CASSQEPDSNYEQYF.

The gene calls are TRBV5-4 and TRBJ2-4; 7 nucleotides line up with TRBD1. V gave up 7 bases and J gave up 7 bases; unmatched junction bases: 14. The CDR3 length is 15 residues. Germline V gene data show CDR1 as SGHNT and CDR2 as YYREEE (reference sequence). CDR3 nucleotides: TGTGCCAGCTCCGAGAGGGGGCAGGGTTGGAACATTCAGTACTTC. Encoded protein: CASSERGQGWNIQYF.

The chain is built from TRBV7-2 and TRBJ2-3; D unresolved. Looked up from germline, CDR1 is SGHTA and CDR2 is FQGNSA. The V and J ends lost 5 bases and 6 bases respectively, with 12 bases between them. The CDR3 extends over 13 amino acids. CDR3 nucleotide sequence: TGTGCCAGCAGCCCCCGGTTTACGGATACGCAGTATTTT. This sequence encodes CASSPRFTDTQYF. Drawing the rest from reference TRBV7-2 and TRBJ2-3, the complete variable domain is GAGVSQSPSNKVTEKGKDVELRCDPISGHTALYWYRQSLGQGLEFLIYFQGNSAPDKSGLPSDRFSAERTGGSVSTLTIQRTQQEDSAVYLCASSPRFTDTQYFGPGTRLTVL.

This chain connects TRBV5-1 to TRBJ1-1; D uncertain. V was cut by 1 base and J by 1 base, with 8 bases left in between. CDR3 size: 14 residues. The germline V gene encodes CDR1 SGHRS and CDR2 YFSETQ. CDR3 sequence: CASSLSSTNTEAFF. CDR3 nucleotides: TGCGCCAGCAGCTTGTCATCCACGAACACTGAAGCTTTCTTT.

The genes are TRBV5-4 and TRBJ2-1; TRBD2 matches at 8 bases. Germline V gene sequence: CDR1 SGHNT, CDR2 YYREEE (reference sequence). The CDR3 is 14 amino acids. J gave up 3 bases and V 3 bases, and 2 bases lay outside the gene matches. In DNA form, the CDR3 reads TGTGCCAGCAGCTCAACTAGCGGCTACAATGAGCAGTTCTTC. This translates into CASSSTSGYNEQFF.